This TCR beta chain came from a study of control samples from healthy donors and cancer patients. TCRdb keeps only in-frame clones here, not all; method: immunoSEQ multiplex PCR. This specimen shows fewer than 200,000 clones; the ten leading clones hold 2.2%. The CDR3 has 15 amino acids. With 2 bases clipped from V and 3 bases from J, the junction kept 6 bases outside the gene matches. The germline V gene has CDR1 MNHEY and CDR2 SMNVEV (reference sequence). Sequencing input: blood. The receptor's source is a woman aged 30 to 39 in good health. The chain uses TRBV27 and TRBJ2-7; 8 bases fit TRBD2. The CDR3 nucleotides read TGTGCCAGCAGTTTACTTGGCGGGGGGTACTACGAGCAGTACTTC. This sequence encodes CASSLLGGGYYEQYF.